The rows below give T cell receptor beta chains drawn from one sample of a study of PD-L1 blockade in urothelial cancer. Data came from immunoSEQ multiplex PCR; TCRdb stores just in-frame clones and leaves some out. This table has some 53,000 clones, approximately 77% appearing once. The sample here was PBMCs, taken around atezolizumab (anti-PD-L1) treatment. These TCRs come from a man aged 70 or older with urothelial cancer. The CDR3 runs from the conserved cysteine through the conserved F or W. A D gene is named only where the DNA matches it firmly. Not all rows give a size; the values are once, few, many and, for expanded clones, a class.

d_gene: TRBD1; j_gene: TRBJ1-5; v_gene: TRBV6-6; abundance: .; CDR3nt: TGTGCCAGCAGTCTAGACAGGGCCGATAGCAATCAGCCCCAGCATTTT; CDR3aa: CASSLDRADSNQPQHF
d_gene: TRBD1; j_gene: TRBJ2-4; v_gene: TRBV7-8; abundance: .; CDR3nt: TGTGCCAGCAGCTTAGCCTTAGGACAGGGGGTCTCTCTAGCCAAAAACATTCAGTACTTC; CDR3aa: CASSLALGQGVSLAKNIQYF
d_gene: TRBD2; j_gene: TRBJ2-1; v_gene: TRBV19; abundance: .; CDR3nt: TGTGCCAGTAGTTATAGCGGGGGGGCCCGTTACAATGAGCAGTTCTTC; CDR3aa: CASSYSGGARYNEQFF
d_gene: .; j_gene: TRBJ1-1; v_gene: TRBV4-3; abundance: .; CDR3nt: TGCGCCAGCAGCCGCGAGGGAAGGACTGAAGCTTTCTTT; CDR3aa: CASSREGRTEAFF
d_gene: TRBD1; j_gene: TRBJ1-2; v_gene: TRBV5-1; abundance: once; CDR3nt: TGCGCCAGCAATACAGGGGGCGCGGAAGGCTACACCTTC; CDR3aa: CASNTGGAEGYTF
d_gene: TRBD1; j_gene: TRBJ1-4; v_gene: TRBV18; abundance: .; CDR3nt: TGTGCCAGCTCAGTTGGGACAGGGAATGAAAAACTGTTTTTT; CDR3aa: CASSVGTGNEKLFF
d_gene: TRBD1; j_gene: TRBJ2-7; v_gene: TRBV28; abundance: .; CDR3nt: TGTGCCAGCAACCTACGAACGGGACAGGGGGCGGGCGAGCAGTACTTC; CDR3aa: CASNLRTGQGAGEQYF
d_gene: .; j_gene: TRBJ2-3; v_gene: TRBV5-8; abundance: .; CDR3nt: TGTGCCAGCAGCTACCAGCGGATCACAGATACGCAGTATTTT; CDR3aa: CASSYQRITDTQYF
d_gene: TRBD1; j_gene: TRBJ2-1; v_gene: TRBV7-9; abundance: few; CDR3nt: TGTGCCAGCAGCTCCCCTCAACAGGGGAGCTCCTACAATGAGCAGTTCTTC; CDR3aa: CASSSPQQGSSYNEQFF
d_gene: TRBD1; j_gene: TRBJ1-2; v_gene: TRBV10-3; abundance: .; CDR3nt: TGTGCCATCAGGGGCGACAGGGGGCCCTATGGCTACACCTTC; CDR3aa: CAIRGDRGPYGYTF
d_gene: TRBD1; j_gene: TRBJ2-6; v_gene: TRBV19; abundance: .; CDR3nt: TGTGCCAGTAGTATTAGATCGACAGGGGTTAGCTCTGGGGCCAACGTCCTGACTTTC; CDR3aa: CASSIRSTGVSSGANVLTF
d_gene: .; j_gene: TRBJ2-5; v_gene: TRBV28; abundance: .; CDR3nt: TGTGCCAGCAGTTTTGAGGAGACGATCCAAGAGACCCAGTACTTC; CDR3aa: CASSFEETIQETQYF
d_gene: .; j_gene: TRBJ1-5; v_gene: TRBV19; abundance: .; CDR3nt: TGTGCCAGTAGTATAAAGGGGGGCAATCAGCCCCAGCATTTT; CDR3aa: CASSIKGGNQPQHF
d_gene: .; j_gene: TRBJ1-1; v_gene: TRBV4-1; abundance: few; CDR3nt: TGCGCCAGCAGCCAAGGAGGAGATTACACTGAAGCTTTCTTT; CDR3aa: CASSQGGDYTEAFF
d_gene: TRBD1; j_gene: TRBJ1-2; v_gene: TRBV19; abundance: .; CDR3nt: TGTGCCAGTACTCAAGGGGGCTACTATGGCTACACCTTC; CDR3aa: CASTQGGYYGYTF
d_gene: .; j_gene: TRBJ1-1; v_gene: TRBV11-3; abundance: .; CDR3nt: TGTGCCAGCAGCTTAGTCGGAGGGGTCGACACTGAAGCTTTCTTT; CDR3aa: CASSLVGGVDTEAFF
d_gene: .; j_gene: TRBJ1-5; v_gene: TRBV5-1; abundance: .; CDR3nt: TGCGCCAGCAGTTGGGGGGGCCCGAAGGAACCCCAGCATTTT; CDR3aa: CASSWGGPKEPQHF
d_gene: .; j_gene: TRBJ2-5; v_gene: TRBV2; abundance: .; CDR3nt: TGTGCCAGCAGTGAATGGAGCAGGGTTAAGGAGACCCAGTACTTC; CDR3aa: CASSEWSRVKETQYF
d_gene: TRBD1; j_gene: TRBJ2-1; v_gene: TRBV19; abundance: .; CDR3nt: TGTGCCAGTAGTTCCTTATCGACAGGGGTTGGGCAGTTCTTC; CDR3aa: CASSSLSTGVGQFF
d_gene: TRBD1; j_gene: TRBJ1-1; v_gene: TRBV11-2; abundance: .; CDR3nt: TGTGCCAGCAGCTTATCAGACAGGGGTACATGGGGAGCTTTCTTT; CDR3aa: CASSLSDRGTWGAFF
d_gene: .; j_gene: TRBJ1-1; v_gene: TRBV2; abundance: .; CDR3nt: TGTGCCAGCGTAAGAAACAGGGACACTGAAGCTTTCTTT; CDR3aa: CASVRNRDTEAFF
d_gene: TRBD1; j_gene: TRBJ1-6; v_gene: TRBV4-1; abundance: .; CDR3nt: TGCGCCAGCAGCCAGAAGGGACAGGGAGATAATTCACCCCTCCACTTT; CDR3aa: CASSQKGQGDNSPLHF
d_gene: .; j_gene: TRBJ2-7; v_gene: TRBV28; abundance: .; CDR3nt: TGTGCCAGCAGTGAGACAGGACCGCCCTACGAGCAGTACTTC; CDR3aa: CASSETGPPYEQYF